The rows below give T cell receptor beta chains drawn from one sample of a study of OX40 agonist ivuxolimab in advanced cancers. The method was immunoSEQ multiplex PCR; TCRdb's version includes in-frame clones alone and lacks a portion of them. The sample includes around 95,000 clones, around 90% of them seen just once. Sequencing was performed on CD4+ or CD8+ T cells sorted from blood, taken in a trial of the OX40 agonist ivuxolimab. The receptors were gathered from an adult with an advanced solid tumor such as melanoma, head and neck, liver or kidney cancer. The CDR3 runs from the conserved cysteine through the conserved F or W. D genes are given only for firm matches. A row's size may be missing; if present it is once, few, many or a size class.

V gene,clone size,D gene,J gene,CDR3 protein,CDR3 DNA
TRBV9,NA,NA,TRBJ1-2,CASSVGVPGNYGYTF,TGTGCCAGCAGCGTAGGCGTCCCGGGGAACTATGGCTACACCTTC
TRBV30,NA,NA,TRBJ2-7,CAWSGTRGKRYEQYF,TGTGCCTGGAGTGGTACCAGGGGTAAGAGGTACGAGCAGTACTTC
TRBV7-2,NA,TRBD2,TRBJ2-1,CASRLAGEANEQFF,TGTGCCAGCAGGTTAGCGGGAGAGGCGAATGAGCAGTTCTTC
TRBV6-5,NA,NA,TRBJ2-2,CASSSTSGALFF,TGTGCCAGCAGCTCAACATCTGGTGCGCTGTTTTTT
TRBV18,once,TRBD1,TRBJ1-1,CASSPAGGNTEAFF,TGTGCCAGCTCACCCGCAGGGGGGAACACTGAAGCTTTCTTT
TRBV18,NA,NA,TRBJ2-5,CASSPYQYQETQYF,TGTGCCAGCTCACCATACCAGTACCAAGAGACCCAGTACTTC
TRBV19,NA,NA,TRBJ1-4,CASWANEKLFF,TGTGCCAGTTGGGCTAATGAAAAACTGTTTTTT
TRBV7-9,NA,TRBD1,TRBJ2-7,CASSTRQGATYEQYF,TGTGCCAGCAGCACCAGACAGGGGGCGACCTACGAGCAGTACTTC
TRBV2,NA,TRBD1,TRBJ1-5,CASSRDRGDQPQHF,TGTGCCAGCAGTAGGGACAGGGGAGACCAGCCCCAGCATTTT
TRBV7-2,NA,NA,TRBJ1-1,CASSLYGKNTEAFF,TGTGCCAGCAGCTTATATGGGAAAAACACTGAAGCTTTCTTT
TRBV4-2,NA,NA,TRBJ1-1,CASSPTGRNTEAFF,TGTGCCAGCAGCCCAACAGGGCGGAACACTGAAGCTTTCTTT
TRBV11-3,NA,NA,TRBJ2-7,CASSLLRAREQYF,TGTGCCAGCAGCTTACTCCGGGCTCGTGAGCAGTACTTC
TRBV28,NA,TRBD2,TRBJ2-1,CASRPLAGGTDEQFF,TGTGCCAGCAGGCCTCTAGCGGGAGGTACGGATGAGCAGTTCTTC
TRBV2,NA,TRBD1,TRBJ2-7,CASRGTGRSYEQYF,TGTGCCAGCAGGGGGACAGGGCGGTCCTACGAGCAGTACTTC
TRBV18,NA,TRBD2,TRBJ2-5,CASSPLVGTSGETQYF,TGTGCCAGCTCACCACTCGTAGGCACTAGCGGGGAGACCCAGTACTTC